The 23 T cell receptor beta chains in this list originate from one sample, sequenced in a study of beta chain features in type 1 diabetes. The authors reverse transcribed all of the isolated RNA, so sequencing captured expressed TCRB transcripts. The method was immunoSEQ multiplex PCR; TCRdb's version includes in-frame clones alone and lacks a portion of them. Of around 340,000 clones detected, 9.3% appear once; the ten largest clones hold 1%. General observations from the study: Researchers report that Type 1 diabetes patients had moderately but significantly shorter TCRB CDR3s across all four CD4+ subsets.

No antigen has been assigned to these receptors. The specimen sequenced was central memory CD4+ T cells from blood. These receptor sequences come from a man younger than 40 with type 1 diabetes.

This chain links TRBV5-1 with TRBJ2-1, with 8 nucleotides matching TRBD1. Germline V gives CDR1 SGHRS, CDR2 YFSETQ. Germline trimming cut 4 bases from V and 5 bases from J; bases unmatched to any gene: 8. The CDR3 has 15 residues. The CDR3 protein is CASSQTGDPDNEQFF. In DNA form, the CDR3 reads TGCGCCAGCAGCCAGACAGGGGACCCTGACAATGAGCAGTTCTTC.

This clone was seen a handful of times. The V gene is TRBV19, the J gene TRBJ2-5, with D perhaps given as TRBD1 or TRBD2 (5 bases each). The CDR3 runs 11 residues. V was clipped by 7 bases and J by 4 bases, with 7 bases between them. In germline, CDR1 is LNHDA, CDR2 SQIVND (reference sequence). The CDR3 DNA reads as TGTGCCAGTACTGGGGGAGAGACCCAGTACTTC. It yields the protein CASTGGETQYF. Using reference TRBV19 and TRBJ2-5 for the parts outside the CDR3, the full variable domain is DGGITQSPKYLFRKEGQNVTLSCEQNLNHDAMYWYRQDPGQGLRLIYYSQIVNDFQKGDIAEGYSVSREKKESFPLTVTSAQKNPTAFYLCASTGGETQYFGPGTRLLVL.

The rearrangement joins TRBV28 to TRBJ2-2, with D hard to call. Trimming left V 6 bases short and J 2 bases short, with 4 bases between. CDR1 and CDR2 (germline): MDHEN, SYDVKM. The CDR3 is 12 residues long. Here the CDR3 reads CASRRNTGELFF. The CDR3 nucleotides are TGTGCCAGCAGGCGAAACACCGGGGAGCTGTTTTTT.

A few counts support this clone. The rearrangement uses TRBV11-2 and TRBJ2-1; 7 bases agree with TRBD1. After removal of 4 bases from V and 7 bases from J, the junction contained 7 bases not matched to a gene. Germline V lookup: CDR1 SGHAT, CDR2 FQNNGV. There are 14 residues in the CDR3. CDR3 sequence reads: CASSSRQGQNEQFF. CDR3 nucleotides: TGTGCCAGCAGCTCCCGACAGGGTCAGAATGAGCAGTTCTTC.

This chain connects TRBV2 to TRBJ2-3; D is ambiguous. The CDR3 is 13 residues long. V was cut by 4 bases and J by 6 bases, with 11 bases left in between. Germline lookup yields CDR1 SNHLY and CDR2 FYNNEI. CDR3 sequence reads: CASSGNGPDTQYF. The CDR3, as DNA: TGTGCCAGCAGTGGAAACGGCCCGGATACGCAGTATTTT. Variable domain in full (rest from reference TRBV2 and TRBJ2-3): EPEVTQTPSHQVTQMGQEVILRCVPISNHLYFYWYRQILGQKVEFLVSFYNNEISEKSEIFDDQFSVERPDGSNFTLKIRSTKLEDSAMYFCASSGNGPDTQYFGPGTRLTVL.

V usage is TRBV14 and J usage is TRBJ2-1; 9 bases are shared with TRBD1. Germline V gives CDR1 SGHDN, CDR2 FVKESK. CDR3 size: 14 residues. V shed 4 bases and J 2 bases; nucleotides not matched to a gene: 0. CDR3 amino acids: CASSRDRAYNEQFF. The CDR3 nucleotides are TGTGCCAGCAGCCGGGACAGGGCCTACAATGAGCAGTTCTTC. Together with reference TRBV14 and TRBJ2-1, the CDR3 gives the full variable domain: EAGVTQFPSHSVIEKGQTVTLRCDPISGHDNLYWYRRVMGKEIKFLLHFVKESKQDESGMPNNRFLAERTGGTYSTLKVQPAELEDSGVYFCASSRDRAYNEQFFGPGTRLTVL.

This clone was seen only a few times. The rearrangement joins TRBV6-5 to TRBJ1-1; D is unclear. V dropped 5 bases and J dropped 0 bases, with 10 bases sitting between them. The CDR3 contains 14 residues. CDR1 and CDR2 from the germline V gene are MNHEY and SVGAGI. This CDR3 is CASSGYRLNTEAFF. CDR3 sequence (DNA): TGTGCCAGCAGTGGGTACAGACTGAACACTGAAGCTTTCTTT.

In this sample, this clone turned up a few times. This chain connects TRBV2 to TRBJ1-5, with D possibly matching TRBD1 (6 bases). Germline CDR1 and CDR2: SNHLY and FYNNEI. V was trimmed by 3 bases and J by 4 bases, leaving 10 bases between them. This CDR3 has 14 amino acids. In nucleotides, the CDR3 is TGTGCCAGCAGTGAGGAGCAGGGGAATCAGCCCCAGCATTTT. Translated: CASSEEQGNQPQHF.

This clone has only a few counts. The gene calls are TRBV7-2 and TRBJ2-5; tentative D call: TRBD2 (7 bases). Germline lookup yields CDR1 SGHTA and CDR2 FQGNSA. Deletions cut 7 bases from V and 5 bases from J, with 11 bases between. This CDR3 has 12 amino acids. Here the CDR3 reads CASIGGVETQYF. In DNA form, the CDR3 reads TGTGCCAGCATAGGGGGGGTGGAGACCCAGTACTTC.

The CDR3 DNA follows: TGCGCCAGCAGCCAATTAAATCCAGGGCCCTCCTACGAGCAGTACTTC. This gives the protein CASSQLNPGPSYEQYF. The V call is TRBV4-3, the J call TRBJ2-7; perhaps TRBD1 as D (5 bases). V dropped 2 bases and J dropped 0 bases, with 14 bases sitting between them. Germline V CDR1 and CDR2: LGHNA, YSLEER. The CDR3 extends over 16 amino acids.

As regards this clone: Other DNA sequences in the sample encode the same CDR3. The chain carries TRBV25-1 and TRBJ2-5; D is unclear. Germline CDR1 and CDR2: MGHDK and SYGVNS. V lost 2 bases and J lost 2, with 6 bases in between. The CDR3 totals 13 residues. The CDR3 loop is CASSEGGQETQYF. The CDR3, as DNA: TGTGCCAGCAGTGAAGGTGGGCAAGAGACCCAGTACTTC.

The sample holds a few counts of this clone. The chain recombines TRBV18 with TRBJ2-2; TRBD2 might be the D (5 bases). The CDR3 has 16 residues. Trimming shortened V by 0 bases and J by 5 bases, and 13 bases separated the two germline ends. The V gene's germline CDR1 is KGHSH and CDR2 LQKENI. CDR3 in DNA: TGTGCCAGCTCACCACCAGGAAACGGGGATACCGGGGAGCTGTTTTTT. Protein sequence: CASSPPGNGDTGELFF. Full variable domain (remainder filled in from reference TRBV18 and TRBJ2-2): NAGVMQNPRHLVRRRGQEARLRCSPMKGHSHVYWYRQLPEEGLKFMVYLQKENIIDESGMPKERFSAEFPKEGPSILRIQQVVRGDSAAYFCASSPPGNGDTGELFFGEGSRLTVL.

This rearrangement joins TRBV7-2 to TRBJ2-3; no clear D. The CDR3 spans 13 residues. Trimming shortened V by 6 bases and J by 0 bases, and 7 bases separated the two germline ends. Germline CDR1 is SGHTA and CDR2 is FQGNSA. The CDR3 reads CASSRASTDTQYF. The CDR3 nucleotides read TGTGCCAGCAGTCGAGCTAGCACAGATACGCAGTATTTT.

This clone was observed a few times. This rearrangement joins TRBV19 to TRBJ2-5; either TRBD1 or TRBD2 may supply D (6 bases each). There are 14 residues in the CDR3. Germline CDR1 is LNHDA and CDR2 is SQIVND (reference sequence). Trimming left V 5 bases short and J 5 bases short, with 15 bases between. The CDR3 sequence: CASSFTGAGETQYF. As DNA, the CDR3 is TGTGCCAGTAGTTTCACGGGGGCCGGGGAGACCCAGTACTTC. Looking up the rest from reference TRBV19 and TRBJ2-5 gives the full variable domain: DGGITQSPKYLFRKEGQNVTLSCEQNLNHDAMYWYRQDPGQGLRLIYYSQIVNDFQKGDIAEGYSVSREKKESFPLTVTSAQKNPTAFYLCASSFTGAGETQYFGPGTRLLVL.

The rearrangement links TRBV28 to TRBJ1-1; maybe TRBD1 (5 bases). The germline V and J ends were trimmed by 5 bases and 5 bases, with 18 bases remaining between them. The CDR3 length is 15 residues. Germline CDR1 is MDHEN and CDR2 is SYDVKM. CDR3 DNA: TGTGCCAGCAGTATAGGGGCCCCTGGGAAAACTGAAGCTTTCTTT. Amino acid sequence: CASSIGAPGKTEAFF.

The J gene is TRBJ2-2, the V gene TRBV11-2; D is possibly TRBD1 or TRBD2 (6 bases each). The V gene's germline CDR1 is SGHAT and CDR2 FQNNGV. The CDR3 is 16 amino acids. Trimming pared 5 bases from V and 5 bases from J, leaving 18 bases between. The CDR3 bases are TGTGCCAGCAGCGCCCGGAAAGGGGGGTTGACCGGGGAGCTGTTTTTT. Translating gives CASSARKGGLTGELFF.

The CDR3 region has the DNA TGTGCCAGCATTCCGGGGACAGGGGCACTCAATGAGCAGTTCTTC. Translation: CASIPGTGALNEQFF. The J gene is TRBJ2-1, the V gene TRBV6-6; 10 bases map to TRBD1. V shed 7 bases, J shed 6 bases, and the junction held 9 bases outside the gene matches. CDR1 is MNHNY and CDR2 is SVGAGI in the germline V gene (reference sequence). The CDR3 spans 15 residues.

This clone was observed a few times. The V and J genes are TRBV7-2 and TRBJ2-2; 9 bases fit TRBD1. V lost 4 bases to trimming and J lost 7 bases; unmatched junction nucleotides: 4. Germline V gene lookup returns CDR1 SGHTA and CDR2 FQGNSA. This CDR3 contains 14 residues. The CDR3 nucleotides read TGTGCCAGCAGCTCGGGACAGGGTCACGGGGAGCTGTTTTTT. Protein product: CASSSGQGHGELFF.

This clone occurred a few times. J is TRBJ2-1 and V is TRBV10-3; 9 bases match TRBD2. This CDR3 region has 17 residues. CDR1 is ENHRY, CDR2 SYGVKD, per germline. Germline trimming cut 2 bases from V and 4 bases from J; bases unmatched to any gene: 9. DNA for the CDR3: TGTGCCATCAGTGAGGGACCGACTAGCGGACAATACAATGAGCAGTTCTTC. Translated: CAISEGPTSGQYNEQFF.

This clone was counted a few times. The J gene is TRBJ1-1, the V gene TRBV19; unclear D gene. CDR1 is LNHDA and CDR2 is SQIVND in the germline V gene (reference sequence). V dropped 3 bases and J dropped 4 bases, with 12 bases sitting between them. The CDR3 loop spans 14 amino acids. The CDR3 region has the DNA TGTGCCAGTAGTATTCTCTATCGGGGCACTGAAGCTTTCTTT. It specifies CASSILYRGTEAFF. The full variable domain, completed using reference TRBV19 and TRBJ1-1, is DGGITQSPKYLFRKEGQNVTLSCEQNLNHDAMYWYRQDPGQGLRLIYYSQIVNDFQKGDIAEGYSVSREKKESFPLTVTSAQKNPTAFYLCASSILYRGTEAFFGQGTRLTVV.

The rearrangement joins TRBV28 to TRBJ2-7; D is undetermined. V dropped 7 bases and J dropped 3 bases, with 10 bases sitting between them. Germline V lookup: CDR1 MDHEN, CDR2 SYDVKM. The CDR3 is 12 residues long. The CDR3 DNA reads as TGTGCCAGCACCACGCAGAGCTACGAGCAGTACTTC. Amino acid sequence: CASTTQSYEQYF.

The chain uses TRBV29-1 and TRBJ2-7, with D unresolved. The CDR3 spans 11 residues. CDR1 is SQVTM and CDR2 is ANQGSEA in the germline V gene. The ends were cut back, 5 bases at V and 3 bases at J, with 8 bases in the middle. The CDR3 spells CSVSDVYEQYF. The CDR3 region has the DNA TGCAGCGTTTCGGACGTCTACGAGCAGTACTTC.

This clone appeared a few times. The chain links TRBV5-6 to TRBJ2-4; TRBD1 is a possible D gene (5 bases). The CDR3 totals 14 residues. V lost 1 base and J 1 base, leaving 6 bases between the germline ends. Germline V gene sequence: CDR1 SGHDT, CDR2 YYEEEE. The CDR3 DNA reads as TGTGCCAGCAGCTTGTACAGGGCCAAAAACATTCAGTACTTC. Protein product: CASSLYRAKNIQYF.